The clone carrying this T cell receptor beta chain was detected a few times. These data come from a study of blood T cells in healthy people across ages. Sample-barcoded 5' priming and a J-beta primer mix drove a second PCR of roughly 7 to 11 cycles. Using its own MiXCR run on the 5' RACE reads, TCRdb lists one record per CDR3 protein. The table shows approximately 1.5 million distinct CDR3 sequences, with 42% occurring only once. The receptor was isolated from a woman between 18 and 30 years old in good health. The specimen was blood.

The CDR3: CASRKAGASNEQFF. CDR3 DNA sequence: TGTGCCAGCCGGAAAGCAGGGGCGTCAAATGAGCAGTTCTTC. J is TRBJ2-1 and V is TRBV7-2; possible D gene TRBD1, 6 bases. CDR1 SGHTA and CDR2 FQGNSA come from the germline V gene. Between the trimmed V and J ends, which lost 8 bases and 7 bases, there was a span of 18 bases. The CDR3 totals 14 residues.